This T cell receptor beta chain was recovered during a study of OX40 agonist ivuxolimab in advanced cancers. Study-level points and caveats: CD4+ and CD8+ T cells in blood underwent clonal expansion by week 6 at 0.1 to 3.0 mg/kg. Partial responders at 0.1-3.0 mg/kg had among the lowest clonal expansion.

For this clone: Its antigen is as yet unknown.

Clones were sequenced by immunoSEQ multiplex PCR, and TCRdb holds only the in-frame ones, with some missing. The sample has around 60,000 clones; around 93% are singletons. Germline values: CDR1 SGHTS, CDR2 YDEGEE. V lost 1 base and J 1 base, leaving 11 bases between the germline ends. CDR3 length equals 16 residues. The chain links TRBV5-8 to TRBJ2-2; TRBD1 might be the D (7 bases). The sample consisted of CD4+ or CD8+ T cells sorted from blood, taken in a trial of the OX40 agonist ivuxolimab. This TCR was sampled from an adult with an advanced solid tumor such as melanoma, head and neck, liver or kidney cancer. This CDR3 is CASSLQGGLNTGELFF. The CDR3 nucleotides read TGTGCCAGCAGCTTGCAGGGGGGCCTGAACACCGGGGAGCTGTTTTTT.